This TCR beta chain came from a study of OX40 agonist ivuxolimab in advanced cancers. This clone was observed once. The data were produced by immunoSEQ multiplex PCR, yet TCRdb's version contains in-frame clones alone and is incomplete. The sample consists of tens of thousands of clones, about 93% of them appearing once. This sequence originates from an adult with an advanced solid tumor such as melanoma, head and neck, liver or kidney cancer. Specimen: CD4+ or CD8+ T cells sorted from blood, collected in a trial of the OX40 agonist ivuxolimab.

The CDR3 loop reads CASSGTGGITEAFF. The CDR3 bases are TGCGCCAGCAGCGGGACAGGGGGCATCACTGAAGCTTTCTTT. This rearrangement joins TRBV5-1 to TRBJ1-1, with 12 bases aligning to TRBD1. The CDR3 is made up of 14 amino acids. Germline CDR1 reads SGHRS; CDR2 reads YFSETQ. Losses at the gene ends were 4 bases for V and 4 bases for J; bases not matched to a gene: 2.